The 25 T cell receptor beta chains presented below share a single source sample, sequenced in a study of OX40 agonist ivuxolimab in advanced cancers. Sequencing used immunoSEQ multiplex PCR; TCRdb keeps in-frame clones, though not all of them. The repertoire holds some 41,000 clones, about 88% seen once, with roughly 13% in the top ten. Sequences were derived from CD4+ or CD8+ T cells sorted from blood, sampled in a trial of the OX40 agonist ivuxolimab. Receptors originate from an adult with an advanced solid tumor such as melanoma, head and neck, liver or kidney cancer.

Worth noting for this clone: Germline and junction disagree at one end, which may indicate a read error. The V gene is TRBV10-3, the J gene TRBJ2-7; TRBD1 matches 8 bases. Germline lookup yields CDR1 ENHRY and CDR2 SYGVKD. The CDR3 loop spans 12 amino acids. The CDR3 nucleotides are TGTGCCATAAGGACAGGGAATCACGAGCAGTGCTTC. The encoded protein is CAIRTGNHEQCF.

The chain joins TRBV5-1 to TRBJ2-5; the match to TRBD1 covers 8 bases. Germline assignment: CDR1 SGHRS and CDR2 YFSETQ. Unmatched junction bases numbered 7, after V lost 4 bases and J lost 5 bases. The CDR3 is 14 residues long. The CDR3 is CASSNGQGWETQYF. The CDR3 DNA follows: TGCGCCAGCAGCAACGGACAGGGATGGGAGACCCAGTACTTC. Full variable domain (remainder filled in from reference TRBV5-1 and TRBJ2-5): KAGVTQTPRYLIKTRGQQVTLSCSPISGHRSVSWYQQTPGQGLQFLFEYFSETQRNKGNFPGRFSGRQFSNSRSEMNVSTLELGDSALYLCASSNGQGWETQYFGPGTRLLVL.

This chain joins TRBV5-1 and TRBJ1-2, with 8 bases identical to TRBD1. V lost 4 bases and J lost 8; bases outside the gene matches: 7. The germline CDR1 and CDR2 sequences are SGHRS and YFSETQ. The CDR3 totals 13 residues. This CDR3 reads CASSPDRAGGYTF. DNA for the CDR3: TGCGCCAGCAGCCCGGACAGGGCAGGAGGCTACACCTTC. Variable domain in full (rest from reference TRBV5-1 and TRBJ1-2): KAGVTQTPRYLIKTRGQQVTLSCSPISGHRSVSWYQQTPGQGLQFLFEYFSETQRNKGNFPGRFSGRQFSNSRSEMNVSTLELGDSALYLCASSPDRAGGYTFGSGTRLTVV.

The genes are TRBV9 and TRBJ2-3, with D possibly TRBD1 on 5 matching bases. The CDR3 has 17 residues. In germline, CDR1 is SGDLS, CDR2 YYNGEE. Trimming removed 3 bases at V and 3 bases at J, with 20 bases between. CDR3 nucleotides: TGTGCCAGCAGCGACACCCCGTGGGGCCTTTATACAGATACGCAGTATTTT. Protein: CASSDTPWGLYTDTQYF.

This clone is judged medium-sized. V is TRBV2 and J is TRBJ1-4, with D tentatively TRBD1 (5 bases). Trimming stripped 6 bases from V and 4 bases from J, with 9 bases between. CDR3 length: 13 amino acids. Germline loops: CDR1 SNHLY, CDR2 FYNNEI. CDR3 region: CASRRDHNEKLFF. The DNA of the CDR3 is TGTGCCAGCAGGCGGGACCATAATGAAAAACTGTTTTTT.

CDR3 DNA sequence: TGTGCCAGCAGTGAACGCAGGGCGTCCTACGAGCAGTACTTC. It codes for CASSERRASYEQYF. The J gene is TRBJ2-5, the V gene TRBV2, with D possibly matching TRBD1 (5 bases). The J call may be in error: the DNA end matches TRBJ2-7 better. The CDR3 runs 14 residues. CDR1 is SNHLY, CDR2 FYNNEI, per germline.

The CDR3 loop is CASSVGTGTEAFF. The DNA of the CDR3 is TGTGCCAGCAGCGTAGGGACAGGGACTGAAGCTTTCTTT. The chain carries TRBV9 and TRBJ1-1, with 8 positions matching TRBD1. Germline CDR1 reads SGDLS; CDR2 reads YYNGEE. With V trimmed by 0 bases and J by 5 bases, 0 bases remained unmatched. The CDR3 sequence is 13 residues long.

The J gene is TRBJ1-5, the V gene TRBV21-1. TRBV21-1 is classified as a pseudogene. There are 16 residues in the CDR3. CDR3 region: CASSKFGGASNQPQHF. The DNA for the CDR3 is TGTGCCAGCAGCAAATTTGGGGGGGCAAGCAATCAGCCCCAGCATTTT.

The chain recombines TRBV19 with TRBJ1-5; weak D call: TRBD1 (6 bases). This CDR3 is 16 amino acids long. CDR1 is LNHDA and CDR2 is SQIVND in the germline V gene (reference sequence). Trimming left V 4 bases short and J 4 bases short, with 17 bases between. CDR3 sequence (DNA): TGTGCCAGTAGTAGGTCGTCCGTACAGGGAAATCAGCCCCAGCATTTT. Translation gives CASSRSSVQGNQPQHF. Full variable domain (missing parts from reference TRBV19 and TRBJ1-5): DGGITQSPKYLFRKEGQNVTLSCEQNLNHDAMYWYRQDPGQGLRLIYYSQIVNDFQKGDIAEGYSVSREKKESFPLTVTSAQKNPTAFYLCASSRSSVQGNQPQHFGDGTRLSIL.

This clone was seen a few times. The chain has TRBV14 and TRBJ2-7; TRBD1 is a possible D gene (5 bases). Per germline, CDR1 SGHDN and CDR2 FVKESK. The CDR3 covers 14 residues. V dropped 2 bases and J dropped 2 bases, with 10 bases sitting between them. The CDR3 DNA follows: TGTGCCAGCAGCCAAAGGGGTCGTACCTACGAGCAGTACTTC. Protein: CASSQRGRTYEQYF.

The chain joins TRBV27 to TRBJ1-2; 8 bases fit TRBD1. From germline, CDR1 is MNHEY and CDR2 SMNVEV (reference sequence). The CDR3 extends over 18 amino acids. With V trimmed by 6 bases and J by 0 bases, 15 bases remained unmatched. This CDR3 reads CASSLLGTGKKSNYGYTF. The CDR3 nucleotides read TGTGCCAGCAGCCTTCTGGGGACAGGCAAGAAGTCTAACTATGGCTACACCTTC.

Note on this clone: Other DNA variants within this sample encode the same CDR3. V and J are TRBV18 and TRBJ2-7; 9 bases are shared with TRBD2. The J segment lost 9 bases and the V segment lost 2 bases, leaving 5 bases of the junction unmatched. This CDR3 comprises 13 residues. Germline CDR1 KGHSH, CDR2 LQKENI. CDR3 bases: TGTGCCAGCTCACCAGGACTAGCGCCTACGCAGTACTTC. It codes for CASSPGLAPTQYF.

The chain employs TRBV5-1 and TRBJ2-3; no clear D gene. The CDR3 length is 13 residues. Trimming removed 0 bases at V and 4 bases at J, with 6 bases between. Germline loops: CDR1 SGHRS, CDR2 YFSETQ. In DNA form, the CDR3 reads TGCGCCAGCAGCTTGGGCCTAGCAGATACGCAGTATTTT. The encoded protein is CASSLGLADTQYF.

This clone appeared once. The chain has TRBV19 and TRBJ1-1; 8 bases fit TRBD1. Germline CDR1 is LNHDA and CDR2 is SQIVND (reference sequence). The J segment lost 1 base and the V segment lost 9 bases, leaving 13 bases of the junction unmatched. The CDR3 contains 16 residues. This CDR3 reads CASGTGGTPRNTEAFF. The CDR3 DNA follows: TGTGCCAGCGGTACAGGGGGAACCCCTAGGAACACTGAAGCTTTCTTT.

The V and J genes are TRBV29-1 and TRBJ2-7, with TRBD2 identical over 11 bases. CDR1 and CDR2 (germline): SQVTM, ANQGSEA. The CDR3 sequence is 15 residues long. V gave up 4 bases and J gave up 2 bases; unmatched junction bases: 7. CDR3 DNA: TGCAGCGTTGTCATAGCGGGAGGGCACCCCTACGAGCAGTACTTC. It is translated as CSVVIAGGHPYEQYF.

The chain is built from TRBV13 and TRBJ2-7; no clear D gene. Looked up from germline, CDR1 is PRHDT and CDR2 is FYEKMQ (reference sequence). CDR3 length equals 13 residues. The germline V and J ends were trimmed by 5 bases and 5 bases, with 13 bases remaining between them. CDR3 loop: CASSRTRQDEQYF. The CDR3 DNA reads as TGTGCCAGCAGCCGAACACGCCAAGACGAGCAGTACTTC.

The chain employs TRBV2 and TRBJ1-2; D gene ambiguous. Deletions cut 7 bases from V and 3 bases from J, with 21 bases between. This CDR3 has 16 amino acids. Germline V gene sequence: CDR1 SNHLY, CDR2 FYNNEI. CDR3 in amino acids: CASNGGWGIGDYGYTF. For the CDR3, the DNA is TGTGCCAGCAACGGAGGATGGGGAATTGGGGACTATGGCTACACCTTC.

The CDR3: CASSTGMRTEAFF. The CDR3 coding sequence is TGTGCCAGCAGCACAGGGATGAGGACTGAAGCTTTCTTT. The chain recombines TRBV9 with TRBJ1-1; possibly TRBD1 for D (6 bases). Germline V gives CDR1 SGDLS, CDR2 YYNGEE. The CDR3 spans 13 residues. V lost 4 bases, J lost 5 bases, and 12 bases lay in between.

This CDR3 is CASSQDLVQYF. The CDR3 DNA reads as TGCGCCAGCAGCCAAGACCTCGTGCAGTACTTC. The chain combines TRBV4-3 with TRBJ2-7, with D hard to call. The ends were cut back, 0 bases at V and 9 bases at J, with 6 bases in the middle. CDR1 and CDR2 from the germline V gene are LGHNA and YSLEER. The CDR3 runs to 11 residues.

This clone was seen more than once but under ten times. CDR3 coding DNA: TGTGCCAGCAGTCCACAGGGATCGAACACTGAAGCTTTCTTT. Its protein is CASSPQGSNTEAFF. V usage is TRBV6-5 and J usage is TRBJ1-1; perhaps TRBD1 as D (6 bases). Looked up from germline, CDR1 is MNHEY and CDR2 is SVGAGI. CDR3 length equals 14 residues. Trimming shortened V by 5 bases and J by 1 base, and 11 bases separated the two germline ends.

CDR3 sequence (DNA): TGTGCCAGCAGCTCTGGACAGGGGCACTATGGCTACACCTTC. Protein sequence: CASSSGQGHYGYTF. The chain links TRBV7-9 to TRBJ1-2, with TRBD1 identical over 9 bases. The V segment lost 4 bases and the J segment 3 bases; nucleotides outside the gene matches: 3. The CDR3 consists of 14 residues. The V gene's germline CDR1 is SEHNR and CDR2 FQNEAQ (reference sequence). Based on the CDR3 plus reference TRBV7-9 and TRBJ1-2, the full variable domain is DTGVSQNPRHKITKRGQNVTFRCDPISEHNRLYWYRQTLGQGPEFLTYFQNEAQLEKSRLLSDRFSAERPKGSFSTLEIQRTEQGDSAMYLCASSSGQGHYGYTFGSGTRLTVV.

The chain carries TRBV4-2 and TRBJ2-1; 7 nucleotides match TRBD1. The V gene end was trimmed by 2 bases and the J gene end by 9 bases; junction bases not matched to a gene: 7. Germline V gene data show CDR1 as LGHNA and CDR2 as YNFKEQ. The CDR3 sequence is 14 residues long. The CDR3 nucleotides read TGTGCCAGCAGCCAACAACAGGGGTTAGGTGAGCAGTTCTTC. Translated: CASSQQQGLGEQFF.

The chain has TRBV4-1 and TRBJ2-1; the D call may be TRBD1 or TRBD2 (5 bases each). Germline V lookup: CDR1 MGHRA, CDR2 YSYEKL. V lost 1 base, J lost 8 bases, and 12 bases lay in between. The CDR3 extends over 14 amino acids. The chain's CDR3 is CASSQVQVGDEQFF. CDR3 nucleotide sequence: TGCGCCAGCAGCCAAGTACAGGTCGGGGATGAGCAGTTCTTC.

The rearrangement joins TRBV5-1 to TRBJ2-5, with a weak D call TRBD2 (5 bases). Per the germline V gene, CDR1 is SGHRS and CDR2 is YFSETQ. CDR3 size: 14 residues. Trimming stripped 4 bases from V and 4 bases from J, with 14 bases between. The CDR3 sequence: CASSPRTAGETQYF. Written as DNA, the CDR3 is TGCGCCAGCAGCCCGCGGACTGCAGGAGAGACCCAGTACTTC.

This sequence joins TRBV6-4 and TRBJ1-5; D gene unclear. From germline, CDR1 is MRHNA and CDR2 SNTAGT. Trimming took 5 bases from V and 7 from J, leaving 12 bases between them. The CDR3 contains 13 residues. The CDR3 DNA reads as TGTGCCAGCAGTCTCACAGTAGGACAGCCCCAGCATTTT. Translating gives CASSLTVGQPQHF.